The rows below give T cell receptor beta chains drawn from one sample of a study of T cell changes during pregnancy in multiple sclerosis. Assay: immunoSEQ multiplex PCR; the TCRdb copy retains only in-frame clones and omits some. The table records about 48,000 clones, 94% of them present only once. The specimen comprised CD4+ T cells from peripheral blood mononuclear cells, sampled in the first trimester of pregnancy. The source is a female donor with multiple sclerosis, enrolled in a pregnancy study. Each CDR3 is given with its conserved first and last residue. A D gene is named only where the DNA matches it firmly. Size values are once, few and many counts, or a class for expanded clones, and some rows have none.

clone size	D gene	J gene	V gene	CDR3 DNA	CDR3 protein
.	.	TRBJ1-2	TRBV7-3	TGTGCCAGCAAACCATCGTCAGGGGATGTGGTTGGCTACACCTTC	CASKPSSGDVVGYTF
.	.	TRBJ1-4	TRBV7-9	TGTGCCAGCAGCTTAACCGTGTCGGGGACTAATGAAAAACTGTTTTTT	CASSLTVSGTNEKLFF
.	.	TRBJ2-7	TRBV6-5	TGTGCCAGCAGTTACGGTCCGGTCTCCTACGAGCAGTACTTC	CASSYGPVSYEQYF
.	.	TRBJ1-1	TRBV18	TGTGCCAGCTCACCCCGAGAGAGCGCTATTAACACTGAAGCTTTCTTT	CASSPRESAINTEAFF
.	TRBD1	TRBJ1-3	TRBV19	TGTGCCAGTAGTGCCGGGACAGGGAGGGGAAACACCATATATTTT	CASSAGTGRGNTIYF
once	.	TRBJ2-7	TRBV6-6	TGTGCCAGCAGACAGGGAAGCCACGAGCAGTACTTC	CASRQGSHEQYF
.	TRBD1	TRBJ1-5	TRBV30	TGTGCCTGGAGGGATTCGACAGGGTCCAATCAGCCCCAGCATTTT	CAWRDSTGSNQPQHF
.	TRBD2	TRBJ2-7	TRBV14	TGTGCCAGCAGCTCGGCAGGGAGGGCCTACGAGCAGTACTTC	CASSSAGRAYEQYF
.	TRBD2	TRBJ2-3	TRBV6-5	TGTGCCAGCAAGAGAGCGGGGGATACAGATACGCAGTATTTT	CASKRAGDTDTQYF
.	TRBD2	TRBJ2-5	TRBV4-2	TGTGCCAGCAGCCAAGAATGGGATCGACTAGCGGGGGGCCAGCCCCAGTACTTC	CASSQEWDRLAGGQPQYF
.	.	TRBJ2-6	TRBV5-1	TGCGCCAGCAGCTCTGGACAGTTCAATGTCCTGACTTTC	CASSSGQFNVLTF
few	.	TRBJ2-1	TRBV10-2	TGCGCCAGCAGTGCTCAGGGGATTGAGCAGTTCTTC	CASSAQGIEQFF
.	.	TRBJ2-2	TRBV2	TGTGCCAGCAGTGCCCGGGACTTGAACACCGGGGAGCTGTTTTTT	CASSARDLNTGELFF
.	.	TRBJ2-7	TRBV7-2	TGTGCCAGCAGCTTAATGGCAGGCGTCCTGGACGAGCAGTACTTC	CASSLMAGVLDEQYF
.	.	TRBJ2-2	TRBV18	TGTGCCAGCTCACTCTCGACAGGAGCGAACACCGGGGAGCTGTTTTTT	CASSLSTGANTGELFF
.	TRBD2	TRBJ2-5	TRBV25-1	TGTGCCAGCAGATCTAGCGGGGGAGAGACCCAGTACTTC	CASRSSGGETQYF
.	TRBD1	TRBJ1-1	TRBV7-2	TGTGCCAGCAGCTTAAGACAGGGGCGCACTGAAGCTTTCTTT	CASSLRQGRTEAFF